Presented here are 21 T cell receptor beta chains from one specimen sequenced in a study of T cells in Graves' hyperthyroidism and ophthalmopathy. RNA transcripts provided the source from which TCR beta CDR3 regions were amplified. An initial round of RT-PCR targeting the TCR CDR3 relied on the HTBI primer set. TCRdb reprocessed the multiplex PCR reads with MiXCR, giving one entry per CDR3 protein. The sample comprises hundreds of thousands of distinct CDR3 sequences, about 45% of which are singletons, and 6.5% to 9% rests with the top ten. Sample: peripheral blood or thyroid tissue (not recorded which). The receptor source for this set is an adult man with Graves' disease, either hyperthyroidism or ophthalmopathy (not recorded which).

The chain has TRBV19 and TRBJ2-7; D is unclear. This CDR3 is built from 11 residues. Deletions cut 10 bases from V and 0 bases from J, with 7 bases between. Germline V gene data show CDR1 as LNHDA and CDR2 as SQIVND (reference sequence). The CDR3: CATSISYEQYF. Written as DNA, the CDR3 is TGTGCCACCTCAATCTCCTACGAGCAGTACTTC.

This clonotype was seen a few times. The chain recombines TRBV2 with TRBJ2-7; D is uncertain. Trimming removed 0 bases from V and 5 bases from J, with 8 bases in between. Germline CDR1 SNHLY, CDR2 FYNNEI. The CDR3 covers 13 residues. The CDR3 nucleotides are TGTGCCAGCAGTGAAGCCGATTGGAACGAGCAGTACTTC. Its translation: CASSEADWNEQYF.

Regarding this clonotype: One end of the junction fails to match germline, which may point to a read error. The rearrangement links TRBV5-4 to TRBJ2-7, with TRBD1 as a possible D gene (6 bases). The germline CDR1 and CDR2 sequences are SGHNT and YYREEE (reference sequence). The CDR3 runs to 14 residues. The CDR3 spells CVSSQGQGRYEQYF. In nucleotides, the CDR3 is TGCGTCAGCAGCCAAGGCCAGGGGCGGTACGAGCAGTACTTC.

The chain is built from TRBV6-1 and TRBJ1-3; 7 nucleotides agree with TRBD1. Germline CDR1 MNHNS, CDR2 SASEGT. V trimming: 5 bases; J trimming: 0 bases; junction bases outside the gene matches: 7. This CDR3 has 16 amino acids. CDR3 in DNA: TGTGCCAGCAGTCAGGGACAGTTTTTCTCTGGAAACACCATATATTTT. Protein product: CASSQGQFFSGNTIYF.

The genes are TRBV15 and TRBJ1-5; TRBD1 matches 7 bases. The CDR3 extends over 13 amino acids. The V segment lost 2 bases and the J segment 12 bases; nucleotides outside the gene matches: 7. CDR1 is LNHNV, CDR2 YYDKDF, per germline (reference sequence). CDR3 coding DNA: TGTGCCACCAGCAGAACAGGGGAGGCGTTCCAGCATTTT. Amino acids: CATSRTGEAFQHF. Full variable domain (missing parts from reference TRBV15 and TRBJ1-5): DAMVIQNPRYQVTQFGKPVTLSCSQTLNHNVMYWYQQKSSQAPKLLFHYYDKDFNNEADTPDNFQSRRPNTSFCFLDIRSPGLGDTAMYLCATSRTGEAFQHFGDGTRLSIL.

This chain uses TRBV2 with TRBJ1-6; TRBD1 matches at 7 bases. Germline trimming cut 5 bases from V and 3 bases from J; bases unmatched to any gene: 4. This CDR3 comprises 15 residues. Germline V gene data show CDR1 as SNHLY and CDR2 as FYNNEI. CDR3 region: CASSWDSNYNSPLHF. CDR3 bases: TGTGCCAGCAGTTGGGACAGTAACTATAATTCACCCCTCCACTTT.

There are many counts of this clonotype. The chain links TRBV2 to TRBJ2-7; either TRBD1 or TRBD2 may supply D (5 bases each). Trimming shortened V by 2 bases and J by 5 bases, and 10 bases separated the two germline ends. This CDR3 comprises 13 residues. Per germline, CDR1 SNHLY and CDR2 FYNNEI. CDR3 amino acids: CASSEIRGDEQYF. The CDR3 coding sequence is TGTGCCAGCAGTGAAATTCGGGGCGACGAGCAGTACTTC.

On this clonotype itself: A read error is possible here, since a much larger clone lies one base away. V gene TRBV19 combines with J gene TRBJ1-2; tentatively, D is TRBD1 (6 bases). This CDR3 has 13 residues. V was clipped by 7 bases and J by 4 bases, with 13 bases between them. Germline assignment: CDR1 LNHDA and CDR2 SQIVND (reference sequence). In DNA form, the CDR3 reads TGTGCCAGTACTGAAGACAGGTCCTATGGCTACACCTTC. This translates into CASTEDRSYGYTF.

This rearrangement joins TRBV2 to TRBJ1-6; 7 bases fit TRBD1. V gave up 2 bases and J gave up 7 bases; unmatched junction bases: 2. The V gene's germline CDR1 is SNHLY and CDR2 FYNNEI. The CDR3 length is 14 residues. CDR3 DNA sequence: TGTGCCAGCAGTGAACGGGACAGAAATTCACCCCTCCACTTT. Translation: CASSERDRNSPLHF.

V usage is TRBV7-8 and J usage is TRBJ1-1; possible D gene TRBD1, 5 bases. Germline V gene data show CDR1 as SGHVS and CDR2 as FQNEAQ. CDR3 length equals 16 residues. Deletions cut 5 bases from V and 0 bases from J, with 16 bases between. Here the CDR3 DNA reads TGTGCCAGCAGCCCCGCGGGGGGATCCTTGAACACTGAAGCTTTCTTT. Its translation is CASSPAGGSLNTEAFF.

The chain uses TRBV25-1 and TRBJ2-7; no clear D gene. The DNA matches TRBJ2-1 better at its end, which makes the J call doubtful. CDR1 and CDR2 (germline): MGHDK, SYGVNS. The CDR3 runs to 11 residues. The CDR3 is CASSDWGEQFF. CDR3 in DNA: TGTGCCAGCAGTGATTGGGGTGAGCAGTTCTTC.

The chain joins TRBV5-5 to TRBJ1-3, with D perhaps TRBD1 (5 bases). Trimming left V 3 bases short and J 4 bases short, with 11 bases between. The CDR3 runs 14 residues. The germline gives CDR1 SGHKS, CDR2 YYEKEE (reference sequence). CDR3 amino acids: CASSSHYRGNTIYF. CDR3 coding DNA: TGTGCCAGCAGCTCACATTACAGGGGAAACACCATATATTTT.

Written as DNA, the CDR3 is TGTGCCAGCAGCACGACAGGGGGTAAAGAGACCCAGTACTTC. Protein: CASSTTGGKETQYF. The rearrangement uses TRBV7-6 and TRBJ2-5; 9 positions agree with TRBD1. CDR1 SGHVS and CDR2 FNYEAQ come from the germline V gene. With 5 bases clipped from V and 3 bases from J, the junction kept 4 bases outside the gene matches. The length of the CDR3 is 14 residues.

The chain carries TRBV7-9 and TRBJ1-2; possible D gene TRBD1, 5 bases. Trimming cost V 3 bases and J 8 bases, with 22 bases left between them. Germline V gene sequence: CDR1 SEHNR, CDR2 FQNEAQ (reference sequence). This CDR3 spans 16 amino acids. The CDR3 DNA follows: TGTGCCAGCAGCTTGCTATCGGGAGCAGGGACGGGCGGCTACACCTTC. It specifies CASSLLSGAGTGGYTF.

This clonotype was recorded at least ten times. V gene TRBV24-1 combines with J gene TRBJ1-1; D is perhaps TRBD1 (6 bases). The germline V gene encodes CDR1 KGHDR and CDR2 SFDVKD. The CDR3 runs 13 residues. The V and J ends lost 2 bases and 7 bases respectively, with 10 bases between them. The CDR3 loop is CATSDYQDSEAFF. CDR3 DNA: TGTGCCACCAGTGATTATCAGGACAGTGAAGCTTTCTTT.

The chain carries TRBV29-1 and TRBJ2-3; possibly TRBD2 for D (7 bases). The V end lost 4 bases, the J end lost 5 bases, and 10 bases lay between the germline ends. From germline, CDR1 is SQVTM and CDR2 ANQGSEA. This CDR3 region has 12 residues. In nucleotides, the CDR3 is TGCAGCGTTGTGGGAGGGGGAGATACGCAGTATTTT. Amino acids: CSVVGGGDTQYF.

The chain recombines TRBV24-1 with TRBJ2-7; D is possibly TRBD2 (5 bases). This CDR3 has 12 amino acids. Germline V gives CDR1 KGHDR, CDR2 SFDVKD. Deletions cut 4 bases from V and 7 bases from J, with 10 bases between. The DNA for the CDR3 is TGTGCCACCAGTGACCCGGGAAATGAGCAGTACTTC. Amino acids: CATSDPGNEQYF.

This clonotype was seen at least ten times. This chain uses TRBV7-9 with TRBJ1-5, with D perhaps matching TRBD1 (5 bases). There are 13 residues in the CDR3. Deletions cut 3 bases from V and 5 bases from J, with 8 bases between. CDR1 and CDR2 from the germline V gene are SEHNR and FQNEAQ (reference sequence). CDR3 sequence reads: CASSFDSYQPQHF. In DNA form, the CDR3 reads TGTGCCAGCAGCTTCGACAGTTATCAGCCCCAGCATTTT.

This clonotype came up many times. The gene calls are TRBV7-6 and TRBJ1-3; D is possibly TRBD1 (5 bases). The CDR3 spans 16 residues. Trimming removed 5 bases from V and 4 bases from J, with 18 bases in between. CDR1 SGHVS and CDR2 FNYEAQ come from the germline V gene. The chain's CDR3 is CASSTSPTGDGNTIYF. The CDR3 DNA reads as TGTGCCAGCAGCACAAGCCCCACAGGCGACGGAAACACCATATATTTT.

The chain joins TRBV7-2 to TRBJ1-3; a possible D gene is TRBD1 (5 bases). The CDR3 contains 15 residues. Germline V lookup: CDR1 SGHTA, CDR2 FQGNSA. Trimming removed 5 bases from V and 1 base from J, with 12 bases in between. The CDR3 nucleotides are TGTGCCAGCAGCCCGGACGGGGGATCTGGAAACACCATATATTTT. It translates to CASSPDGGSGNTIYF.

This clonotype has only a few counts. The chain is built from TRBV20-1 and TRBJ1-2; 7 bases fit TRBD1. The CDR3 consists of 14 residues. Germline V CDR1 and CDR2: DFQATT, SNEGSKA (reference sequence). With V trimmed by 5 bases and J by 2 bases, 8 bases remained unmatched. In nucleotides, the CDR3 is TGCAGTGCTGGGGGACAGTGGGCCAACTATGGCTACACCTTC. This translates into CSAGGQWANYGYTF.